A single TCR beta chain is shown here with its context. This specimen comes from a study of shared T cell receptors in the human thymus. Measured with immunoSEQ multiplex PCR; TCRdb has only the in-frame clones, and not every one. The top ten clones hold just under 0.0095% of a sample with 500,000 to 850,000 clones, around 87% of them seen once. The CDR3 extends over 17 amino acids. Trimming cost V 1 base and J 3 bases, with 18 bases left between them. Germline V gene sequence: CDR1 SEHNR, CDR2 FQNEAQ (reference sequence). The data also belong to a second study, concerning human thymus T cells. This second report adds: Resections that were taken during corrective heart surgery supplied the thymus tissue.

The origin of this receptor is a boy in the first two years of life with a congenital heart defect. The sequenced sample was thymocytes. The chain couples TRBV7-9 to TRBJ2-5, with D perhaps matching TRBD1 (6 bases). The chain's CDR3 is CASSLGTADNIKETQYF. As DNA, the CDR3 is TGTGCCAGCAGCTTAGGGACAGCCGACAATATCAAAGAGACCCAGTACTTC.